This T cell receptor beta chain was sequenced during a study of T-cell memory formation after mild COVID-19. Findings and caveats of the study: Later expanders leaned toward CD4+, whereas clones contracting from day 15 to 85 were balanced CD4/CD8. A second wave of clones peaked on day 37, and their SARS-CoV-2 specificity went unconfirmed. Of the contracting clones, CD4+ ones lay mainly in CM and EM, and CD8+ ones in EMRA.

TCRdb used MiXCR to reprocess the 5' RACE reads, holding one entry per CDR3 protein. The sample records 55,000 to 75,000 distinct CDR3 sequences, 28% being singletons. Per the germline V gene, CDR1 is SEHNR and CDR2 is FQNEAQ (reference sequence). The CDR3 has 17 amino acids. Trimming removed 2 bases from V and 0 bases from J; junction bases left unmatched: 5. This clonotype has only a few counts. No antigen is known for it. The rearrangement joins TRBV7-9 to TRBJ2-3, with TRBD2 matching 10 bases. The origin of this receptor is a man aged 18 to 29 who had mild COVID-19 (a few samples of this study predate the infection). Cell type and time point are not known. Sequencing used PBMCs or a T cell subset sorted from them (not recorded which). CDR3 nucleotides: TGTGCCAGCAGCTTACCTCCACTAGCGGGGAGCACAGATACGCAGTATTTT. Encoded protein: CASSLPPLAGSTDTQYF.